The sequence of this TCR beta chain was determined in a study of radiotherapy plus CTLA-4 blockade in lung cancer. Ipilimumab-mediated CTLA-4 blockade plus focal radiation was given to patients having chemo-refractory metastatic non-small-cell lung cancer. General study findings and limits: Blood-borne expansion of tumor-derived TCR clones followed radiotherapy plus ipilimumab.

With respect to this clone: Its antigen is still unknown.

The table came from immunoSEQ multiplex PCR; TCRdb's copy has only in-frame clones and leaves some out. The sample gives tens of thousands of clones, 83% of which show up once; around 0.9% is in the top ten. This CDR3 spans 14 amino acids. Germline V gene data show CDR1 as LNHDA and CDR2 as SQIVND (reference sequence). This chain links TRBV19 with TRBJ2-5; 7 nucleotides line up with TRBD1. Gene TRBJ2-7 matches the end of the DNA better, so the J call may be wrong. This receptor was identified in a human donor with non-small cell lung cancer who had stable disease on radiotherapy plus ipilimumab. The sample was peripheral blood, taken from a patient treated with radiotherapy plus ipilimumab. The CDR3 DNA is TGTGCCAGTAGTCCTTCGGGACAGCCCTACGAGCAGTACTTC. This translates into CASSPSGQPYEQYF.